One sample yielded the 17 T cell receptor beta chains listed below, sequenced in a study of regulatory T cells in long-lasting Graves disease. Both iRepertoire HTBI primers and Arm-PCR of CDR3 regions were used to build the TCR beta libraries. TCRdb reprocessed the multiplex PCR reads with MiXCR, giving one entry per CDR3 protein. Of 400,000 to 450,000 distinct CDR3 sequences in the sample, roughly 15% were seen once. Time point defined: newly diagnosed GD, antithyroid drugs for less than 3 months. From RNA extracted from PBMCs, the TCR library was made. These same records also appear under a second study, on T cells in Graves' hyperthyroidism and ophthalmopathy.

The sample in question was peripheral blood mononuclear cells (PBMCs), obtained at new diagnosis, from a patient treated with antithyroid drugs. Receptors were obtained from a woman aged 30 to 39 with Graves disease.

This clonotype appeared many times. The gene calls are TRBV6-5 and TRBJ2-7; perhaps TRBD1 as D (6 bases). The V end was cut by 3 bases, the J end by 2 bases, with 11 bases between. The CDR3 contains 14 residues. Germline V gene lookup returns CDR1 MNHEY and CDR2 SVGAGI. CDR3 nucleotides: TGTGCCAGCAGTTATCCCGGGGACACCTACGAGCAGTACTTC. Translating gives CASSYPGDTYEQYF.

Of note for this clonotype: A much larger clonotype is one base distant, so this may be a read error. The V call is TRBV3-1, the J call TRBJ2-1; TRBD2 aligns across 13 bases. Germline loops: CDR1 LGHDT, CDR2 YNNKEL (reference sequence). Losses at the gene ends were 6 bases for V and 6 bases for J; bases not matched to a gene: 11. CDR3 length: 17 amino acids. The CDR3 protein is CASRPTAGTSGVNEQFF. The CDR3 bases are TGTGCCAGCAGACCCACGGCTGGGACTAGCGGGGTCAATGAGCAGTTCTTC.

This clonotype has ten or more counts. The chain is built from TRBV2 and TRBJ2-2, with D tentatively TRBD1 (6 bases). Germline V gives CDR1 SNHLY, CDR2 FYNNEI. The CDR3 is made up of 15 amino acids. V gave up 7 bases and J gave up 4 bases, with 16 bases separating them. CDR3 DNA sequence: TGTGCCAGCAAGGGGGAACGGATGATCACCGGGGAGCTGTTTTTT. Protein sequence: CASKGERMITGELFF.

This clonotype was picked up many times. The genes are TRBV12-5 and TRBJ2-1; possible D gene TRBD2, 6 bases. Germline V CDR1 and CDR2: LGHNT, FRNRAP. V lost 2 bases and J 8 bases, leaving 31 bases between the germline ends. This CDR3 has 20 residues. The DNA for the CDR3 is TGTGCTAGTGGTTTGAGCGTGGGGCTCGGACTAACCCCGTTTGGGGATGAGCAGTTCTTC. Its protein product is CASGLSVGLGLTPFGDEQFF.

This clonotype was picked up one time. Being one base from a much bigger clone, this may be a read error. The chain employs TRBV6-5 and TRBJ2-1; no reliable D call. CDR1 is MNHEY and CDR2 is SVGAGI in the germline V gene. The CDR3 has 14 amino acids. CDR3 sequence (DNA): TGTGCCAGCAGTTACCTTGGACGAGCCAATGAGCATTTCTTC. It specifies CASSYLGRANEHFF.

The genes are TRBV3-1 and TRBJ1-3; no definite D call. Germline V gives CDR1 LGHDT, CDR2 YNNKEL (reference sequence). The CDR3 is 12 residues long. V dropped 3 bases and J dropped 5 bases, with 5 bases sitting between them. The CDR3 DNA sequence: TGTGCCAGCAGCCATGGACGAAACACCATATATTTT. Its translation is CASSHGRNTIYF.

The CDR3 DNA reads as TGTGCCAGCAGCGGATCTCACAGGGGCACCGGCTATGGCTACACCTTC. Protein product: CASSGSHRGTGYGYTF. V and J are TRBV9 and TRBJ1-2, with 7 bases aligning to TRBD1. Germline V lookup: CDR1 SGDLS, CDR2 YYNGEE. J lost 4 bases, V lost 3 bases, and 12 bases had no gene match. The CDR3 runs 16 residues.

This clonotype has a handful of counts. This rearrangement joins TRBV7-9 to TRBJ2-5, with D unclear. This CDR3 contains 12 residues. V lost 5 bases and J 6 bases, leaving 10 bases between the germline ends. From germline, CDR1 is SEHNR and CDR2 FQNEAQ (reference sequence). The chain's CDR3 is CASSRSAQTQYF. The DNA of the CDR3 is TGTGCCAGCAGCCGGAGTGCACAGACCCAGTACTTC.

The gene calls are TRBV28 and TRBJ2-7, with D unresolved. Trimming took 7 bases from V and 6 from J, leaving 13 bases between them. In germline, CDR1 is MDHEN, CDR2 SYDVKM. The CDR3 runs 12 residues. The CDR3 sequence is CASNTDVLEQYF. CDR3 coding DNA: TGTGCCAGCAACACGGACGTTCTCGAGCAGTACTTC. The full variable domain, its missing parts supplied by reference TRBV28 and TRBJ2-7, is DVKVTQSSRYLVKRTGEKVFLECVQDMDHENMFWYRQDPGLGLRLIYFSYDVKMKEKGDIPEGYSVSREKKERFSLILESASTNQTSMYLCASNTDVLEQYFGPGTRLTVT.

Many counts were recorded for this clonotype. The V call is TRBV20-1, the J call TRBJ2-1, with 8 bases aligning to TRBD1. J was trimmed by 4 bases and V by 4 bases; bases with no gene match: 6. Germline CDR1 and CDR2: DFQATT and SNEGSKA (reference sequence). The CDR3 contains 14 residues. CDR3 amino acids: CSAIGQGRYNEQFF. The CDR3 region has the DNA TGCAGTGCTATCGGACAGGGTCGGTACAATGAGCAGTTCTTC.

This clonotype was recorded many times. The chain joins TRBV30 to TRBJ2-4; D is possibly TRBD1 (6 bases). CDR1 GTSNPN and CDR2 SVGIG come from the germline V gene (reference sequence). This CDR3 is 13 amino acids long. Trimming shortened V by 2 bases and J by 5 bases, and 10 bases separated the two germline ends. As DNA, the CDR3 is TGTGCCTGGAGTATCTGGACAGAAAACATTCAGTACTTC. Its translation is CAWSIWTENIQYF.

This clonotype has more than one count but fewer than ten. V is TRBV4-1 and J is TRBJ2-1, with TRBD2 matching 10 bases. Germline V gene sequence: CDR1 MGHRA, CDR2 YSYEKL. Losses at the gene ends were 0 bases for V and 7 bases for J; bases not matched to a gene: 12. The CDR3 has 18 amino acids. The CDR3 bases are TGCGCCAGCAGCCAAGATGCATTCGAAGCGGGAGGGCCTAATGAGCAGTTCTTC. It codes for CASSQDAFEAGGPNEQFF.

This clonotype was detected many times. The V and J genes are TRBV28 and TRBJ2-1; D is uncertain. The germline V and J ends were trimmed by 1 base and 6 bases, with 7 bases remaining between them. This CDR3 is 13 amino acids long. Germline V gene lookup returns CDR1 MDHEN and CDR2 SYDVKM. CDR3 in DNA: TGTGCCAGCAGTTTATTCGGCGCCAATGAGCAGTTCTTC. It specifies CASSLFGANEQFF.

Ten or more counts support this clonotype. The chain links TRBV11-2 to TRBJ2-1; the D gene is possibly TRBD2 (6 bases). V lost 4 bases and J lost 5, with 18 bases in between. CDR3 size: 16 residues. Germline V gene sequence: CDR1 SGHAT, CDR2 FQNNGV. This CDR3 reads CASSSRVADHHNEQFF. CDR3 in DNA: TGTGCCAGCAGCTCCCGGGTAGCGGATCACCACAATGAGCAGTTCTTC.

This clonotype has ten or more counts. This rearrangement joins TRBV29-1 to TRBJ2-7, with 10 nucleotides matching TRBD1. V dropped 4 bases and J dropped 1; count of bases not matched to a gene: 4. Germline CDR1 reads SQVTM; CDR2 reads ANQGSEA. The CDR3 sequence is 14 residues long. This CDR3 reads CSVVVGQGSYEQYF. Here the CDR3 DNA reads TGCAGCGTTGTTGTGGGACAGGGGTCCTACGAGCAGTACTTC.

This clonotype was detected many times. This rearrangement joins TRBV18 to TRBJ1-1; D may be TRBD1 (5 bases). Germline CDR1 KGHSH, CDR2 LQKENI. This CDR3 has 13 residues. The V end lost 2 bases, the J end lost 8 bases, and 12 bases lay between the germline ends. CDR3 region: CASSPSRWTEAFF. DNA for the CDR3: TGTGCCAGCTCACCATCGAGGTGGACAGAAGCTTTCTTT.

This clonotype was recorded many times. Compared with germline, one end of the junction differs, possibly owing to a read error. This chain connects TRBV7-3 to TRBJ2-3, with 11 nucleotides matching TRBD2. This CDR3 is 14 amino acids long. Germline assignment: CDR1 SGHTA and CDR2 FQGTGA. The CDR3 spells CASGLAGGGDTQYF. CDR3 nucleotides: TGTGCCAGCGGCTTAGCGGGAGGGGGAGATACGCAGTATTTT.